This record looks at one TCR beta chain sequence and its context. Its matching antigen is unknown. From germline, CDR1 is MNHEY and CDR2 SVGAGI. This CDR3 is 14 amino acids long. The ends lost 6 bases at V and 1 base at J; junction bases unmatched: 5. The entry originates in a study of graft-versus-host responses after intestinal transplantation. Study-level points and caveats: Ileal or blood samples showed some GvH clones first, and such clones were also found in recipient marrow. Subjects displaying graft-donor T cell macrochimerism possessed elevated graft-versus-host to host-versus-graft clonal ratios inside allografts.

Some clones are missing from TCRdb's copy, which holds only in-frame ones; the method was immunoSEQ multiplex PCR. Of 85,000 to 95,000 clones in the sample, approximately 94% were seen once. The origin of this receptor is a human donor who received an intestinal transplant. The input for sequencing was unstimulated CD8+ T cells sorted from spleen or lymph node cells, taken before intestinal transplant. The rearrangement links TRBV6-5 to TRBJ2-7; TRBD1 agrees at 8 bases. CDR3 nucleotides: TGTGCCAGCAGCCCGGGACAGGAGTCCTACGAGCAGTACTTC. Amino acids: CASSPGQESYEQYF.